This T cell receptor beta chain was captured by sequencing in a study of tissue T cells after allogeneic stem cell transplantation. The study's findings and limits: Sampling depth was limited, and the cohort was small and clinically varied.

Time point specified: mouse harvest day 14 after allogeneic transplant. Each mouse received 10^7 T-cell-depleted marrow cells plus 10^6 splenic CD5+ T cells by tail vein. TCRdb's copy holds only in-frame clones and misses some; the assay was immunoSEQ multiplex PCR. The sample consists of about 1,900 clones, approximately 50% of them appearing once. Losses at the gene ends were 0 bases for V and 3 bases for J; bases not matched to a gene: 4. CDR3 length: 15 residues. Germline CDR1 is SGHLS and CDR2 is HYDKME. Regarding this clone: Its antigen is currently unknown. Any gene name here is a mouse gene name. The read ends 1 residue shy of where the CDR3 ends; the end is completed using the germline J gene.

This chain uses TRBV12-2 with TRBJ2-3; 8 positions agree with TRBD2. The receptor was derived from a female BALB/c mouse given C57BL/6 T cells with graft-versus-host disease after an allogeneic hematopoietic cell transplant. Sample: lymph node tissue. Incomplete CDR3 DNA: TGTGCCAGCTCTCTCGACTGGGGTAGGGCAGAAACGCTGTAT. Protein sequence: CASSLDWGRAETLY. In full, the CDR3 reads CASSLDWGRAETLYF. Full variable domain (rest looked up from reference TRBV12-2 and TRBJ2-3): NSGVVQSPRYIIKGKGERSILKCIPISGHLSVAWYQQTQGQELKFFIQHYDKMERDKGNLPSRFSVQQFDDYHSEMNMSALELEDSAVYFCASSLDWGRAETLYFGSGTRLTVL.